The entry below describes one TCR beta chain. The antigen remains unidentified. This sample was taken from a study of CD8 T cells in Susac syndrome. Whole-study results and caveats: Individuals included in the TCR sequencing and HLA analysis were acknowledged by the study to be relatively few in number.

Losses at the gene ends were 7 bases for V and 4 bases for J; bases not matched to a gene: 4. The CDR3 extends over 14 amino acids. The V gene's germline CDR1 is LGHDT and CDR2 YNNKEL (reference sequence). Reverse transcription used roughly 0.45 to 1 ug RNA and random hexamers. It was immunoSEQ multiplex PCR that amplified TCR beta CDR3 across 54 Vbeta and 13 Jbeta. TCRdb recomputed calls from the immunoSEQ multiplex PCR reads with MiXCR, one row per CDR3 protein. The data hold about 150,000 distinct CDR3 sequences, with 90% to 95% observed a single time. Sequencing of TCR beta drew on CD8+ and CD4+ T cells from blood. Patients having Susac syndrome satisfied recently defined diagnostic criteria for definite or probable disease.

The receptor comes from a human donor with Susac syndrome. Input material: CD4+ T cells from PBMCs. This sequence joins TRBV3-1 and TRBJ2-1, with 10 bases matching TRBD2. CDR3 amino acids: CASKPSGGYNEQFF. The CDR3, as DNA: TGTGCCAGCAAGCCTAGCGGGGGTTACAATGAGCAGTTCTTC.